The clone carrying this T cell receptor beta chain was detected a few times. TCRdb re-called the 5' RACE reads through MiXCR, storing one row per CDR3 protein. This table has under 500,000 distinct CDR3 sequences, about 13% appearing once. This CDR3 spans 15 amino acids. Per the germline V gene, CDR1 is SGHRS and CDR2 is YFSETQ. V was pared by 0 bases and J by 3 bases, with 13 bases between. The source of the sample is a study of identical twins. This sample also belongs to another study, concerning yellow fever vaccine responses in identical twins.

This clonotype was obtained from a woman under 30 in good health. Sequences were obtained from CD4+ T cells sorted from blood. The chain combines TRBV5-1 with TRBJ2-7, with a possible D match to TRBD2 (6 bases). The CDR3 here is CASSLATGESYEQYF. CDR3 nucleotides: TGCGCCAGCAGCTTGGCCACGGGGGAAAGCTACGAGCAGTACTTC.